One and the same sample provided the 11 T cell receptor beta chains below, sequenced in a study of OX40 agonist ivuxolimab in advanced cancers. Assay used: immunoSEQ multiplex PCR; TCRdb lists only in-frame clones, some missing. The table lists tens of thousands of clones, around 80% of them singletons. The material was CD4+ or CD8+ T cells sorted from blood, obtained in a trial of the OX40 agonist ivuxolimab. These receptors came from an adult with an advanced solid tumor such as melanoma, head and neck, liver or kidney cancer.

This rearrangement joins TRBV6-6 to TRBJ1-1; no firm D call. V lost 6 bases to trimming and J lost 1 base, with 9 bases between them. This CDR3 region has 13 residues. Germline V gene data show CDR1 as MNHNY and CDR2 as SVGAGI (reference sequence). The CDR3 reads CASSWTSNTEAFF. CDR3 nucleotide sequence: TGTGCCAGCAGCTGGACCTCGAACACTGAAGCTTTCTTT.

This clone appeared a single time. The chain combines TRBV10-3 with TRBJ2-3; TRBD2 matches 8 bases. Per the germline V gene, CDR1 is ENHRY and CDR2 is SYGVKD. The CDR3 runs to 15 residues. V gave up 6 bases and J gave up 3 bases; unmatched junction bases: 8. The DNA for the CDR3 is TGTGCCATCAGGGGAGCGGGGGCGGGGACAGATACGCAGTATTTT. It specifies CAIRGAGAGTDTQYF.

This chain joins TRBV27 and TRBJ2-1; D uncertain. This CDR3 contains 15 residues. The germline gives CDR1 MNHEY, CDR2 SMNVEV (reference sequence). V lost 7 bases to trimming and J lost 1 base, with 14 bases between them. The CDR3 protein is CASTFLGPSYNEQFF. For the CDR3, the DNA is TGTGCCAGCACCTTTTTAGGTCCTTCCTACAATGAGCAGTTCTTC.

The chain uses TRBV4-1 and TRBJ2-3; possibly TRBD2 for D (7 bases). The germline CDR1 and CDR2 sequences are MGHRA and YSYEKL. The CDR3 totals 19 residues. V gave up 2 bases and J gave up 5 bases, with 26 bases separating them. CDR3 residues: CASSQRPPPMGGGVDTQYF. The CDR3 nucleotides are TGCGCCAGCAGCCAACGACCCCCCCCAATGGGGGGGGGCGTAGATACGCAGTATTTT.

The chain carries TRBV18 and TRBJ1-1; the match to TRBD1 covers 10 bases. V shed 2 bases, J shed 1 base, and the junction held 4 bases outside the gene matches. Germline loops: CDR1 KGHSH, CDR2 LQKENI. This CDR3 region has 16 residues. CDR3 DNA sequence: TGTGCCAGCTCACCAGACAGGGGGCCGGGGAACACTGAAGCTTTCTTT. It is translated as CASSPDRGPGNTEAFF.

This clone has just one count. V usage is TRBV19 and J usage is TRBJ1-5; D remains ambiguous. CDR1 is LNHDA, CDR2 SQIVND, per germline (reference sequence). The CDR3 consists of 13 residues. V lost 1 base and J 10 bases, leaving 11 bases between the germline ends. The chain's CDR3 is CASSIGSISPQHF. In DNA form, the CDR3 reads TGTGCCAGTAGTATAGGCAGTATCAGCCCCCAGCATTTT.

This chain uses TRBV6-1 with TRBJ1-1; 9 positions match TRBD1. With V trimmed by 4 bases and J by 8 bases, 8 bases remained unmatched. Per germline, CDR1 MNHNS and CDR2 SASEGT. The CDR3 extends over 14 amino acids. The CDR3 sequence is CASSVNPGTGEAFF. CDR3 nucleotide sequence: TGTGCCAGCAGTGTCAATCCCGGGACAGGGGAAGCTTTCTTT.

The rearrangement uses TRBV4-1 and TRBJ2-1, with TRBD1 identical over 8 bases. CDR3 size: 21 residues. J lost 0 bases, V lost 1 base, and 17 bases had no gene match. Germline CDR1 is MGHRA and CDR2 is YSYEKL. The CDR3 sequence is CASSQGTGGSTHSSSYNEQFF. CDR3 nucleotide sequence: TGCGCCAGCAGCCAAGGTACAGGGGGTTCGACCCACTCTAGCTCCTACAATGAGCAGTTCTTC.

The chain is built from TRBV19 and TRBJ2-2, with D tentatively TRBD1 (6 bases). Germline CDR1 is LNHDA and CDR2 is SQIVND (reference sequence). The CDR3 is 14 amino acids. Trimming shortened V by 1 base and J by 5 bases, and 8 bases separated the two germline ends. The CDR3 coding sequence is TGTGCCAGTAGTATAGGAAGGGGGACCGGGGAGCTGTTTTTT. Translating gives CASSIGRGTGELFF.

The V and J genes are TRBV4-1 and TRBJ1-2; a weak D match, TRBD1 (5 bases). The CDR3 spans 15 residues. Germline V lookup: CDR1 MGHRA, CDR2 YSYEKL. The V end lost 5 bases, the J end lost 0 bases, and 13 bases lay between the germline ends. The CDR3 sequence: CASSWGEMANYGYTF. CDR3 sequence (DNA): TGCGCCAGCAGCTGGGGGGAGATGGCTAACTATGGCTACACCTTC.

This clone was detected once. The chain carries TRBV7-9 and TRBJ1-3, with D unclear. Germline V gene lookup returns CDR1 SEHNR and CDR2 FQNEAQ (reference sequence). Trimming took off 0 bases at V and 8 bases at J, with 5 bases between the two ends. CDR3 length: 12 amino acids. The CDR3 protein is CASSLARDTIYF. The CDR3 nucleotides read TGTGCCAGCAGCTTAGCTAGAGACACCATATATTTT.